This TCR beta chain was identified during a study of radiation and T cells in renal cell carcinoma (dated by TCRdb to 2018 to 2021). For context, the study as a whole: The samples were drawn from a clinical trial, where primary renal cell carcinomas were treated with 15 Gy of stereotactic body radiation therapy and then removed by nephrectomy 4 weeks afterward. In total, some 52 samples underwent TCR beta sequencing: about 26 tumors plus 27 peripheral blood samples. Across all 50 or so samples, several million unique CDR3 nucleotide sequences encoding 2,658,974 unique CDR3 amino acid sequences were identified. Broad study findings and their caveats: With a single-armed trial design, the study had no way to address how radiation dose or scheduling affects the TCR repertoire. Blood repertoire dynamics were not followed beyond 4 weeks after treatment. In blood, the top tumor clonotypes increased from baseline to 2 weeks after radiation and then shrank by 4 weeks, which suggests a temporary expansion of tumor-resident clones. Because no pretreatment tumor biopsies were available, whether clonotypes were present in the tumor at baseline could not be determined.

Following the manufacturer's recommendations, the immunoSEQ kit was used to generate TCR beta libraries from genomic DNA. To prepare the libraries, a first multiplex PCR with proprietary primers was run, followed by a second PCR that added unique barcodes, and a bead cleanup was done after each round. Each sample batch included a kit-provided positive control reaction and a negative control reaction. The final libraries underwent checking on an Agilent 4200 TapeStation D1000 ScreenTape, volumetric pooling, and quantification by qPCR. An Illumina NextSeq500 fitted with a MidOutput 150-cycle cartridge performed the sequencing, running 156 Read1 cycles and 15 Index1 cycles with the kit's custom primers. The pooled library was loaded at around 1.1 pM with an approximately 20% PhiX control spike-in. As for the original processing: Vendor-processed data were analyzed in R, with a clonotype defined as all T cells sharing the same CDR3 nucleotide sequence. In the clone abundance analyses, frequencies in each sample were normalized to that sample's 10,000 most abundant clones. Public T cell clones, which averaged fewer than five per sample, were removed prior to analysis. Tumor-enriched clonotypes and baseline blood-enriched clonotypes were defined as those with an abundance difference of at least 32-fold between compartments. Clonotypes expanded or contracted between blood time points were identified with a beta-binomial differential abundance model. The Baroni-Urbani and Buser coefficient was used to measure tumor-blood repertoire similarity, and groups were compared with two-tailed Wilcoxon tests in R. TCRdb took over this immuneACCESS table, retaining in-frame rearrangements with V and J assigned. Such tables are incomplete; in checked studies, under half of the missing clones stem from an unresolved V gene, and the remainder is unexplained. V and J calls and clone size come straight from that table; D and trimming were deduced from the DNA. In all, the sample holds about 130,000 clones, and roughly 80% of those were seen once. Around 3% of the sample belongs to the ten largest clones.

The CDR3 measures 15 amino acids from cysteine to phenylalanine. The kept DNA is CDR3 alone, 45 bases in frame from the first base. Trimming removed 2 bases from V and 7 bases from J, leaving 14 bases between the germline ends. CDR1 and CDR2 are drawn from the germline V gene: MNHNS, SASEGT. Concerning this clone itself: No antigen is known for it. The sample holds no much larger clone one base away, and base qualities are not on file.

The time point label on this specimen signifies: baseline pretreatment blood. In light of the paper, this sample's treatment or condition label describes: 15 Gy SBRT to primary tumor, nephrectomy 4 weeks later. To follow tumor-enriched clonotypes, peripheral blood was collected serially from radiation-treated patients at baseline and again at 2 weeks and 4 weeks after SBRT. All patients had renal cell carcinoma with clear cell pathology. Genomic DNA for TCR sequencing was prepared using the QIAamp DNA Blood Mini Kit (Qiagen). Only samples passing all quality control checks were included in the analyses.

Sequenced material: blood, taken from a patient whose treatment included radiotherapy and nephrectomy. This clonotype was obtained from an older woman with renal cell carcinoma. This chain joins TRBV6-1 to TRBJ2-2, and possibly TRBD2, on 7 matching bases. The nucleotide sequence is given as TGTGCCAGCAGTGAAAGCGCGGGGGCGCTCGGGGAGCTGTTTTTT. The encoded protein is CASSESAGALGELFF.